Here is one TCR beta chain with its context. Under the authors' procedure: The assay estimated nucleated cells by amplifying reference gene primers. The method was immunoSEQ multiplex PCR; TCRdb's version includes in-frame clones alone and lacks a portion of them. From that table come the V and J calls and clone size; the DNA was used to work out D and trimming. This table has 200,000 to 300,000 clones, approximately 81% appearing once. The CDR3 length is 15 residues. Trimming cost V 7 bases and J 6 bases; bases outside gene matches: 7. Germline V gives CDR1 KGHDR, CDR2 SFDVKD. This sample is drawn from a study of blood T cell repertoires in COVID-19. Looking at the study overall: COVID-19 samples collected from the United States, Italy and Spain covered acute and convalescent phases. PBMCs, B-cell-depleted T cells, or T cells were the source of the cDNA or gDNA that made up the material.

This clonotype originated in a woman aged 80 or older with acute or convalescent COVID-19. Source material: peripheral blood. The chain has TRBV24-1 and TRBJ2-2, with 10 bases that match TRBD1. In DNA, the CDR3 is TGTGCCACCAGCGGCCGGACAGGGGGATCCGGGGAGCTGTTTTTT. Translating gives CATSGRTGGSGELFF.